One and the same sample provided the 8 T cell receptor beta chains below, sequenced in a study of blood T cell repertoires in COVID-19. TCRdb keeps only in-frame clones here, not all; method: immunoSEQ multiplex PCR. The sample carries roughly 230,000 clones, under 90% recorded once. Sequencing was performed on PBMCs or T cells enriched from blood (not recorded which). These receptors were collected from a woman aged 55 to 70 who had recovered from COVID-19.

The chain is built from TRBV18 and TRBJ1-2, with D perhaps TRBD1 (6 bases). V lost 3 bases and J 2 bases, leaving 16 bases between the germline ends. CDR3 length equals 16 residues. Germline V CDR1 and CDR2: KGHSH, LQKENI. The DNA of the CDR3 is TGTGCCAGCTCACCCACCTTGAACGGACAGAACTATGGCTACACCTTC. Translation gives CASSPTLNGQNYGYTF.

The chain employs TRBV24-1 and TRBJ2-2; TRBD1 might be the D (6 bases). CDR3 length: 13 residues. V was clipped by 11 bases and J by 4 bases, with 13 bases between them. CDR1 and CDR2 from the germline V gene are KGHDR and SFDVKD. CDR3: CAIQQGSTGELFF. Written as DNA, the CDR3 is TGTGCCATTCAGCAGGGGTCCACCGGGGAGCTGTTTTTT.

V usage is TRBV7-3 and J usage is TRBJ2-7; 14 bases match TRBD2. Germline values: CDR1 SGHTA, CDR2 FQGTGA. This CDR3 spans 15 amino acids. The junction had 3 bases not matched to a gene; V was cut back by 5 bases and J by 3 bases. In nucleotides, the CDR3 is TGTGCCAGCAGCCCAGGACTAGCGGGAGGCTACGAGCAGTACTTC. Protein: CASSPGLAGGYEQYF. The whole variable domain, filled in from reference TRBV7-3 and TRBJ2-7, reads GAGVSQTPSNKVTEKGKYVELRCDPISGHTALYWYRQSLGQGPEFLIYFQGTGAADDSGLPNDRFFAVRPEGSVSTLKIQRTERGDSAVYLCASSPGLAGGYEQYFGPGTRLTVT.

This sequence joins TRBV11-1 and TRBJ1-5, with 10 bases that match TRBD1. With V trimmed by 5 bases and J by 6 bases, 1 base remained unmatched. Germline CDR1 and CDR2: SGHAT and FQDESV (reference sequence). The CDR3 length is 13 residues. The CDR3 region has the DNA TGTGCCAGCAGCCGGGACAGGGGTCAGCCCCAGCATTTT. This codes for CASSRDRGQPQHF.

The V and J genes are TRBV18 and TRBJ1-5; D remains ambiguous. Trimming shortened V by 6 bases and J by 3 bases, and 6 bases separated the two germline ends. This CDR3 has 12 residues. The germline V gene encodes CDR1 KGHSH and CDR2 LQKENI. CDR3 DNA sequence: TGTGCCAGCTCCCCTTCCAATCAGCCCCAGCATTTT. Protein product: CASSPSNQPQHF.

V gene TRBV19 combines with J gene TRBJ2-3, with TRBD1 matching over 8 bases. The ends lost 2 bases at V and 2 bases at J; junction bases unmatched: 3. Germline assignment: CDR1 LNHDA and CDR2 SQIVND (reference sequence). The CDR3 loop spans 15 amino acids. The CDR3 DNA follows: TGTGCCAGTAGTATACGGACAGGGATCACAGATACGCAGTATTTT. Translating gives CASSIRTGITDTQYF.

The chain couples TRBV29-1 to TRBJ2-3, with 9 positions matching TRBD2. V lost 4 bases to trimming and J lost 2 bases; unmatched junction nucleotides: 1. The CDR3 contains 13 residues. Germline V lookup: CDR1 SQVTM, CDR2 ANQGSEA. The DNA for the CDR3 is TGCAGCGTTGGCGGGAGGGCCACAGATACGCAGTATTTT. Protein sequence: CSVGGRATDTQYF.

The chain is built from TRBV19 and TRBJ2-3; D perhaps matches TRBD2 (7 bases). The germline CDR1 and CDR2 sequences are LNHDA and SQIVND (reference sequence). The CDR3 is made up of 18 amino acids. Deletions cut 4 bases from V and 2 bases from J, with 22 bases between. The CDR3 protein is CASSKGGAGGGLTDTQYF. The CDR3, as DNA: TGTGCCAGTAGTAAGGGGGGAGCCGGCGGGGGCCTCACAGATACGCAGTATTTT.